The 28 T cell receptor beta chains listed next were all sequenced from one sample in a study of neurological immune-mediated disorders. TCRdb passed the 5' RACE reads through MiXCR, listing each CDR3 protein once. The table shows approximately 90,000 distinct CDR3 sequences, with 3.5% occurring only once. The sample comprised PBMCs. The receptors originated from a woman in her late teens or twenties with multiple sclerosis.

This clonotype was seen repeatedly, ten times or more. The chain uses TRBV6-4 and TRBJ2-2; D not resolved. This CDR3 is built from 13 residues. Per the germline V gene, CDR1 is MRHNA and CDR2 is SNTAGT. Trimming removed 2 bases at V and 3 bases at J, with 4 bases between. The CDR3 nucleotides are TGTGCCAGCAGTGACGGCTACACCGGGGAGCTGTTTTTT. It encodes CASSDGYTGELFF.

Turning to this clonotype: This may be a read error, as it is one base from a much larger clone. The chain carries TRBV12-3 or TRBV12-4 and TRBJ1-5; D is unclear. The CDR3 runs 14 residues. The CDR3 nucleotides are TGTGCCAGCAGTTATGGGGTGGAGGAACAGCCCCAGAATTTT. It specifies CASSYGVEEQPQNF.

This clonotype has a handful of counts. The chain couples TRBV7-9 to TRBJ1-1; D call uncertain. Germline values: CDR1 SEHNR, CDR2 FQNEAQ (reference sequence). Trimming left V 5 bases short and J 1 base short, with 8 bases between. The CDR3 is 13 residues long. The CDR3 DNA sequence: TGTGCCAGCAGCCCCAGCTCGAACACTGAAGCTTTCTTT. It encodes CASSPSSNTEAFF.

This clonotype showed up many times. The chain recombines TRBV20-1 with TRBJ2-7, with D possibly matching TRBD2 (5 bases). The germline gives CDR1 DFQATT, CDR2 SNEGSKA (reference sequence). The V end lost 5 bases, the J end lost 3 bases, and 14 bases lay between the germline ends. The CDR3 spans 13 residues. The CDR3 nucleotides read TGCAGTGCTCCAAAGGGAGAAAACTACGAGCAGTACTTC. It is translated as CSAPKGENYEQYF.

This clonotype has at least ten counts. For the CDR3, the DNA is TGCGCCAGCAGCTTGGTGGGGACAGGGGGCGGCGGAGCGAACACTGAAGCTTTCTTT. This encodes CASSLVGTGGGGANTEAFF. This chain connects TRBV5-1 to TRBJ1-1; 12 nucleotides match TRBD1. The V gene end was trimmed by 0 bases and the J gene end by 1 base; junction bases not matched to a gene: 10. Germline CDR1 is SGHRS and CDR2 is YFSETQ. The CDR3 has 19 amino acids.

This clonotype was counted ten times or more. The chain joins TRBV20-1 to TRBJ2-4; no clear D. The germline CDR1 and CDR2 sequences are DFQATT and SNEGSKA (reference sequence). The CDR3 is made up of 14 amino acids. Trimming pared 2 bases from V and 0 bases from J, leaving 8 bases between. The DNA for the CDR3 is TGCAGTGCTAGATATGGTCTAGCCAAAAACATTCAGTACTTC. This sequence encodes CSARYGLAKNIQYF.

Only a few counts were recorded for this clonotype. V usage is TRBV28 and J usage is TRBJ2-6; D is perhaps TRBD2 (5 bases). The V end was cut by 1 base, the J end by 1 base, with 5 bases between. CDR1 and CDR2 (germline): MDHEN, SYDVKM. The CDR3 loop spans 15 amino acids. This CDR3 reads CASSLLASGANVLTF. DNA for the CDR3: TGTGCCAGCAGTTTATTAGCGTCTGGGGCCAACGTCCTGACTTTC.

This clonotype occurred many times. CDR3: CASSPPAGLAWNEQFF. The CDR3 nucleotides are TGTGCCAGCTCACCACCGGCGGGGCTAGCTTGGAATGAGCAGTTCTTC. This rearrangement joins TRBV18 to TRBJ2-1; perhaps TRBD2 as D (6 bases). This CDR3 is built from 16 residues. Germline assignment: CDR1 KGHSH and CDR2 LQKENI. With 0 bases removed from V and 7 bases from J, the gap between germline ends came to 16 bases.

This clonotype was counted many times. The rearrangement joins TRBV6-2 or TRBV6-3 to TRBJ2-2; the match to TRBD1 covers 8 bases. CDR3 length: 14 amino acids. Germline V gives CDR1 MNHEY, CDR2 SVGEGT. V trimming: 5 bases; J trimming: 4 bases; junction bases outside the gene matches: 3. DNA for the CDR3: TGTGCCAGCAGTCAGACAGGGGTCACCGGGGAGCTGTTTTTT. The encoded protein is CASSQTGVTGELFF.

In its sample, this clonotype was seen many times. The chain joins TRBV28 to TRBJ2-5; D is unclear. V lost 2 bases to trimming and J lost 0 bases, with 7 bases between them. The CDR3 spans 14 residues. The germline gives CDR1 MDHEN, CDR2 SYDVKM. DNA for the CDR3: TGTGCCAGCAGTTTAGTGGAGTACCAAGAGACCCAGTACTTC. This sequence encodes CASSLVEYQETQYF. Full variable domain (rest looked up from reference TRBV28 and TRBJ2-5): DVKVTQSSRYLVKRTGEKVFLECVQDMDHENMFWYRQDPGLGLRLIYFSYDVKMKEKGDIPEGYSVSREKKERFSLILESASTNQTSMYLCASSLVEYQETQYFGPGTRLLVL.

This clonotype has at least ten counts. CDR3 DNA: TGTGCCAGCAGCTTGTTTTCGGACAGGGGGCCTGGAAACACCATATATTTT. It translates to CASSLFSDRGPGNTIYF. The chain is built from TRBV5-6 and TRBJ1-3; 11 positions match TRBD1. The germline gives CDR1 SGHDT, CDR2 YYEEEE. The junction had 5 bases not matched to a gene; V was cut back by 1 base and J by 2 bases. This CDR3 region has 17 residues.

The table lists this clonotype with a few counts. The V gene is TRBV9, the J gene TRBJ2-5; D is perhaps TRBD1 (6 bases). The germline V gene has CDR1 SGDLS and CDR2 YYNGEE. V lost 0 bases and J 4 bases, leaving 13 bases between the germline ends. This CDR3 spans 15 amino acids. This chain's CDR3 is CASSVGDRRRETQYF. The DNA for the CDR3 is TGTGCCAGCAGCGTAGGCGACAGGCGGAGAGAGACCCAGTACTTC.

This clonotype was observed many times. This sequence joins TRBV14 and TRBJ2-1; D call uncertain. Trimming took off 1 base at V and 8 bases at J, with 15 bases between the two ends. Germline loops: CDR1 SGHDN, CDR2 FVKESK. This CDR3 has 15 amino acids. The CDR3 bases are TGTGCCAGCAGCCAAGGGGTTTCTGGGTTCGATGAGCAGTTCTTC. Its translation: CASSQGVSGFDEQFF.

This clonotype was seen ten or more times. The chain couples TRBV5-1 to TRBJ1-1; 7 bases align to TRBD1. The CDR3 loop spans 14 amino acids. Germline V lookup: CDR1 SGHRS, CDR2 YFSETQ. J was trimmed by 0 bases and V by 6 bases; bases with no gene match: 5. The CDR3 loop is CASTPTGLNTEAFF. CDR3 nucleotides: TGCGCCAGCACCCCGACAGGGCTGAACACTGAAGCTTTCTTT.

This clonotype showed up many times. The chain uses TRBV3-1 and TRBJ2-4; no reliable D call. Germline loops: CDR1 LGHDT, CDR2 YNNKEL (reference sequence). The CDR3 sequence is 16 residues long. V was cut by 4 bases and J by 2 bases, with 15 bases left in between. The CDR3 here is CASSRSESGTKNIQYF. CDR3 coding DNA: TGTGCCAGCAGCCGTTCGGAGAGTGGAACCAAAAACATTCAGTACTTC. Filled out from reference TRBV3-1 and TRBJ2-4, the complete variable domain reads DTAVSQTPKYLVTQMGNDKSIKCEQNLGHDTMYWYKQDSKKFLKIMFSYNNKELIINETVPNRFSPKSPDKAHLNLHINSLELGDSAVYFCASSRSESGTKNIQYFGAGTRLSVL.

This clonotype has ten or more counts. The chain is built from TRBV4-1 and TRBJ2-2, with 9 positions matching TRBD1. CDR3 length: 16 amino acids. With V trimmed by 3 bases and J by 5 bases, 7 bases remained unmatched. The germline gives CDR1 MGHRA, CDR2 YSYEKL. This chain's CDR3 is CASSHLWTGVTGELFF. In DNA, the CDR3 is TGCGCCAGCAGCCACCTGTGGACAGGGGTGACCGGGGAGCTGTTTTTT.

The table lists this clonotype with many counts. CDR3 residues: CASSSTGGGETQYF. In DNA, the CDR3 is TGTGCCAGCAGTTCGACAGGGGGGGGAGAGACCCAGTACTTC. The chain combines TRBV28 with TRBJ2-5, with 9 bases identical to TRBD1. CDR1 and CDR2 (germline): MDHEN, SYDVKM. The CDR3 totals 14 residues. Trimming at V came to 4 bases and at J to 4 bases, leaving 4 bases not matched to a gene. Using reference TRBV28 and TRBJ2-5 for the parts outside the CDR3, the full variable domain is DVKVTQSSRYLVKRTGEKVFLECVQDMDHENMFWYRQDPGLGLRLIYFSYDVKMKEKGDIPEGYSVSREKKERFSLILESASTNQTSMYLCASSSTGGGETQYFGPGTRLLVL.

The sample holds many counts of this clonotype. The chain uses TRBV6-5 and TRBJ1-2; unclear D gene. CDR3 length equals 16 residues. Trimming took 6 bases from V and 3 from J, leaving 20 bases between them. Germline V gene data show CDR1 as MNHEY and CDR2 as SVGAGI. The CDR3 nucleotides read TGTGCCAGCAGAAGCGACCCCGGGTTGAGTTACTATGGCTACACCTTC. Its protein product is CASRSDPGLSYYGYTF.

This clonotype was counted only a few times. This clone may be a read error of a much larger clone one base away. No conserved phenylalanine or tryptophan is present at the end of the CDR3, so a read error is the likely explanation. This chain uses TRBV5-6 with TRBJ1-2, with D possibly being TRBD1 (5 bases). V was clipped by 4 bases and J by 8 bases, with 21 bases between them. Germline-derived CDR1 and CDR2 are SGHDT and YYEEEE. This CDR3 is 15 amino acids long. CDR3 residues: CASSRGRGGHRGYTC. The CDR3 nucleotides read TGTGCCAGCAGCCGGGGGAGGGGCGGACATAGAGGCTACACCTGC.

This clonotype has at least ten counts. The chain carries TRBV20-1 and TRBJ2-1, with TRBD2 identical over 8 bases. The CDR3 has 14 amino acids. Trimming took 7 bases from V and 7 from J; bases not matched to a gene: 12. Germline V lookup: CDR1 DFQATT, CDR2 SNEGSKA (reference sequence). The CDR3 loop reads CSVKPTSEWNEQFF. CDR3 DNA sequence: TGCAGTGTCAAGCCGACTAGCGAATGGAATGAGCAGTTCTTC.

This clonotype has a count of ten or more. CDR3 coding DNA: TGTGCCAGCAGCTGGGGACAGCCAGCCTACGAGCAGTACTTC. Its protein is CASSWGQPAYEQYF. V gene TRBV11-2 combines with J gene TRBJ2-7; TRBD1 matches at 7 bases. V was pared by 4 bases and J by 2 bases, with 5 bases of the junction left unmatched. The CDR3 covers 14 residues. The germline V gene encodes CDR1 SGHAT and CDR2 FQNNGV.

In this sample, this clonotype turned up many times. The genes are TRBV3-1 and TRBJ2-7; D not resolved. V was shortened by 1 base and J by 6 bases, with 13 bases between the two germline ends. CDR1 and CDR2 from the germline V gene are LGHDT and YNNKEL (reference sequence). The CDR3 has 14 amino acids. The DNA of the CDR3 is TGTGCCAGCAGCCAAGTGGTTAGCCGGAGCGAGCAGTACTTC. It is translated as CASSQVVSRSEQYF.

This clonotype has ten or more counts. The gene calls are TRBV6-2 or TRBV6-3 and TRBJ2-1; D remains ambiguous. CDR1 and CDR2 (germline): MNHEY, SVGEGT. This CDR3 spans 14 amino acids. With 2 bases removed from V and 0 bases from J, the gap between germline ends came to 5 bases. CDR3 sequence: CASSYPSSYNEQFF. DNA for the CDR3: TGTGCCAGCAGTTACCCGAGCTCCTACAATGAGCAGTTCTTC.

This clonotype was counted ten times or more. The CDR3 spells CASSTGQSNSPLHF. The DNA of the CDR3 is TGCGCCAGCAGCACAGGACAGAGCAATTCACCCCTCCACTTT. V and J are TRBV5-1 and TRBJ1-6, with D possibly TRBD1 on 6 matching bases. The germline V gene encodes CDR1 SGHRS and CDR2 YFSETQ. V lost 4 bases, J lost 7 bases, and 12 bases lay in between. The CDR3 covers 14 residues.

This clonotype has just a few counts. V gene TRBV5-6 combines with J gene TRBJ2-2; 8 bases line up with TRBD1. The germline CDR1 and CDR2 sequences are SGHDT and YYEEEE. Trimming at V came to 3 bases and at J to 13 bases, leaving 5 bases not matched to a gene. The CDR3 has 12 amino acids. The CDR3 nucleotides are TGTGCCAGCAGCTACGGACAGGGCGCGCTGTTTTTT. Encoded protein: CASSYGQGALFF. Full variable domain (missing parts from reference TRBV5-6 and TRBJ2-2): DAGVTQSPTHLIKTRGQQVTLRCSPKSGHDTVSWYQQALGQGPQFIFQYYEEEERQRGNFPDRFSGHQFPNYSSELNVNALLLGDSALYLCASSYGQGALFFGEGSRLTVL.

This clonotype was detected many times. J is TRBJ2-1 and V is TRBV11-2; tentative D call: TRBD2 (6 bases). Trimming took off 1 base at V and 7 bases at J, with 17 bases between the two ends. Germline CDR1 and CDR2: SGHAT and FQNNGV. This CDR3 has 16 amino acids. CDR3 sequence (DNA): TGTGCCAGCAGCTTAGGATTAGGCGGGATGGGAAATGAGCAGTTCTTC. Amino acids: CASSLGLGGMGNEQFF.

The rearrangement joins TRBV12-3 or TRBV12-4 to TRBJ2-7, with D unresolved. The CDR3 sequence is 12 residues long. V lost 5 bases to trimming and J lost 4 bases, with 9 bases between them. In DNA, the CDR3 is TGTGCCAGCAGTCGAAGGGTTTACGAGCAGTACTTC. Protein: CASSRRVYEQYF.

This clonotype was detected many times. This chain uses TRBV20-1 with TRBJ2-5; 7 bases line up with TRBD2. V shed 5 bases and J 5 bases; nucleotides not matched to a gene: 5. Per the germline V gene, CDR1 is DFQATT and CDR2 is SNEGSKA (reference sequence). CDR3 length: 12 amino acids. The CDR3 loop reads CSAAAGDETQYF. The DNA of the CDR3 is TGCAGTGCTGCGGCGGGAGATGAGACCCAGTACTTC.